This T cell receptor beta chain stems from a study of CD8 T cells in Susac syndrome. This clonotype was counted a few times. Negative isolation yielded the CD8+ and CD4+ T cells, while FACS enriched the TEMRA cells. An input of 0.5 to 1 ug of RNA was subjected to reverse transcription using random hexamers. An immunoSEQ multiplex PCR generated amplified TCR beta CDR3 products spanning 54 Vbeta and 13 Jbeta. A single record per CDR3 protein comes from TCRdb applying MiXCR to the immunoSEQ multiplex PCR reads. Among roughly 200,000 distinct CDR3 sequences listed, 90% to 95% were seen once. With 0 bases removed from V and 9 bases from J, the gap between germline ends came to 15 bases. The CDR3 is made up of 16 amino acids. CDR1 and CDR2 (germline): MGHRA, YSYEKL.

Sample: CD4+ T cells from PBMCs. This TCR was recovered from a human donor in good health. The chain recombines TRBV4-1 with TRBJ1-6; D is unresolved. In DNA, the CDR3 is TGCGCCAGCAGCCAAGATCGTGTGGGGATCAGTTCACCCCTCCACTTT. Protein: CASSQDRVGISSPLHF.